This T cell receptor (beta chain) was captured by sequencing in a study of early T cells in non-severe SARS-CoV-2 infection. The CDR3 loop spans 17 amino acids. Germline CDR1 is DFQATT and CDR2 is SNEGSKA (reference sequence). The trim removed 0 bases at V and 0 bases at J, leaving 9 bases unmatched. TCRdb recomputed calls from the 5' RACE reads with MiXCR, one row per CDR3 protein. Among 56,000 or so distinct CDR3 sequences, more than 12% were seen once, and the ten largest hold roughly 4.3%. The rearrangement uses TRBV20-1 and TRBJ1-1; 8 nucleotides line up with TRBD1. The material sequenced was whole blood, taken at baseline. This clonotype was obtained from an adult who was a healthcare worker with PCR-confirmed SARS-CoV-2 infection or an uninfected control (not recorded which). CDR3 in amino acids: CSARDRTGKNMNTEAFF. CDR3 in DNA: TGCAGTGCTAGAGATCGGACAGGGAAAAACATGAACACTGAAGCTTTCTTT.